This entry lists 27 T cell receptor beta chains sequenced from one sample in a study of blood T cell repertoires in COVID-19 (dated by TCRdb to 2018 to 2020). The library was obtained by the immunoSEQ multiplex PCR assay. TCRdb obtained this table from immuneACCESS and retained in-frame rearrangements with V and J assigned. These tables miss some clones; where compared with another copy, unresolved V genes account for less than half of the shortfall, and the remainder is unexplained. The sample table lists 40,000 to 50,000 clones, nearly 90% of them with a count of one. Around 6.2% of the sample is in the top ten clones. The material sequenced was peripheral blood. The origin of the receptors is a human donor in a cohort sampled during active COVID-19.

This clone was observed a handful of times. The rearrangement uses TRBV20-1 and TRBJ2-5, with D maybe TRBD2 (5 bases). From germline, CDR1 is DFQATT and CDR2 SNEGSKA (reference sequence). With 3 bases removed from V and 3 bases from J, the gap between germline ends came to 11 bases. CDR3 length: 13 amino acids. CDR3 in amino acids: CSASSSSKETQYF. The CDR3 DNA reads as TGCAGTGCTAGTTCTTCTAGCAAAGAGACCCAGTACTTC.

V and J are TRBV4-3 and TRBJ2-6, with 7 bases matching TRBD1. The CDR3 runs to 17 residues. The V gene end was trimmed by 3 bases and the J gene end by 4 bases; junction bases not matched to a gene: 9. Germline values: CDR1 LGHNA, CDR2 YSLEER. The CDR3 bases are TGCGCCAGCAGCCAGGCAACAGGGGTTCCCGGGGCCAACGTCCTGACTTTC. It codes for CASSQATGVPGANVLTF.

The chain carries TRBV7-9 and TRBJ1-6; no definite D call. CDR1 is SEHNR, CDR2 FQNEAQ, per germline (reference sequence). The CDR3 is 14 amino acids. Trimming took 3 bases from V and 5 from J, leaving 8 bases between them. This chain's CDR3 is CASSFGGDNSPLHF. CDR3 DNA: TGTGCCAGCAGCTTCGGAGGCGATAATTCACCCCTCCACTTT.

The rearrangement links TRBV9 to TRBJ2-1; 7 nucleotides match TRBD1. Germline V CDR1 and CDR2: SGDLS, YYNGEE. After removal of 0 bases from V and 2 bases from J, the junction contained 5 bases not matched to a gene. This CDR3 has 16 amino acids. CDR3 nucleotides: TGTGCCAGCAGCGTAGAGGGGGCAGTAACCTACAATGAGCAGTTCTTC. Translation gives CASSVEGAVTYNEQFF.

This clone appeared once. The chain joins TRBV10-3 to TRBJ2-7, with TRBD1 matching 8 bases. J gave up 7 bases and V 3 bases, and 8 bases lay outside the gene matches. The CDR3 extends over 14 amino acids. The V gene's germline CDR1 is ENHRY and CDR2 SYGVKD. The CDR3 region is CAISDRGDRSEQYF. The CDR3 nucleotides are TGTGCCATCAGTGATAGGGGGGACAGGTCAGAGCAGTACTTC.

The chain uses TRBV4-1 and TRBJ1-1; tentatively, D is TRBD1 (5 bases). This CDR3 contains 17 residues. V gave up 1 base and J gave up 1 base, with 16 bases separating them. Germline V CDR1 and CDR2: MGHRA, YSYEKL. The CDR3 bases are TGCGCCAGCAGCCAAGTTCCCCCGGGACTTCCGAACACTGAAGCTTTCTTT. This encodes CASSQVPPGLPNTEAFF.

CDR3: CASSDADSTYEQYF. In nucleotides, the CDR3 is TGTGCCAGCAGTGATGCGGACAGTACCTACGAGCAGTACTTC. The chain has TRBV6-4 and TRBJ2-7; perhaps TRBD1 as D (6 bases). CDR1 and CDR2 from the germline V gene are MRHNA and SNTAGT. V was shortened by 3 bases and J by 2 bases, with 11 bases between the two germline ends. The CDR3 has 14 residues.

V and J are TRBV5-1 and TRBJ2-7, with 10 bases aligning to TRBD1. Germline CDR1 is SGHRS and CDR2 is YFSETQ. This CDR3 comprises 14 residues. The trim removed 3 bases at V and 5 bases at J, leaving 5 bases unmatched. The CDR3 loop is CASSSGTGADEQYF. The CDR3 DNA follows: TGCGCCAGCAGCTCTGGGACAGGGGCCGACGAGCAGTACTTC.

This chain uses TRBV4-2 with TRBJ2-3, with a weak D call TRBD1 (5 bases). Looked up from germline, CDR1 is LGHNA and CDR2 is YNFKEQ. V was pared by 1 base and J by 5 bases, with 13 bases between. The CDR3 loop spans 15 amino acids. CDR3 sequence: CASSQGGGVGDTQYF. CDR3 coding DNA: TGTGCCAGCAGCCAAGGGGGCGGAGTGGGAGATACGCAGTATTTT.

The CDR3 DNA follows: TGTGCCAGCAGGGTGACAGGGGGGCCCTATAATTCACCCCTCCACTTT. Its translation is CASRVTGGPYNSPLHF. The chain uses TRBV27 and TRBJ1-6; 9 nucleotides line up with TRBD1. The junction had 5 bases not matched to a gene; V was cut back by 6 bases and J by 2 bases. CDR1 MNHEY and CDR2 SMNVEV come from the germline V gene (reference sequence). CDR3 size: 16 residues.

The V call is TRBV9, the J call TRBJ2-7; 7 bases match TRBD2. The CDR3 contains 15 residues. CDR1 is SGDLS and CDR2 is YYNGEE in the germline V gene. The V gene end was trimmed by 3 bases and the J gene end by 0 bases; junction bases not matched to a gene: 6. The CDR3 sequence is CASSALGGSSYEQYF. In DNA, the CDR3 is TGTGCCAGCAGCGCCCTTGGCGGGAGCTCCTACGAGCAGTACTTC.

The chain joins TRBV5-1 to TRBJ1-2, with D perhaps TRBD1 (5 bases). CDR1 and CDR2 (germline): SGHRS, YFSETQ. The CDR3 is 16 residues long. Trimming removed 0 bases from V and 1 base from J, with 13 bases in between. In DNA form, the CDR3 reads TGCGCCAGCAGCTTGGCCGGGGACTCTTTTAACTATGGCTACACCTTC. This translates into CASSLAGDSFNYGYTF. The full variable domain, its missing parts supplied by reference TRBV5-1 and TRBJ1-2, is KAGVTQTPRYLIKTRGQQVTLSCSPISGHRSVSWYQQTPGQGLQFLFEYFSETQRNKGNFPGRFSGRQFSNSRSEMNVSTLELGDSALYLCASSLAGDSFNYGYTFGSGTRLTVV.

The V gene is TRBV4-2, the J gene TRBJ1-2; tentative D call: TRBD1 (6 bases). V lost 3 bases, J lost 4 bases, and 12 bases lay in between. Germline CDR1 and CDR2: LGHNA and YNFKEQ. This CDR3 comprises 14 residues. Here the CDR3 DNA reads TGTGCCAGCAGCCACCCAACAGGGCGCTATGGCTACACCTTC. Its translation is CASSHPTGRYGYTF.

The V gene is TRBV3-1 (or the pseudogene TRBV3-2), the J gene TRBJ1-2, with a possible D match to TRBD1 (6 bases). Per germline, CDR1 LGHDT and CDR2 YNNKEL (reference sequence). V shed 2 bases and J shed 8 bases, with 15 bases lying between them. The CDR3 is 14 amino acids. CDR3 sequence: CASSQRSQGVGYTF. CDR3 DNA: TGTGCCAGCAGCCAAAGATCACAGGGCGTGGGCTACACCTTC.

The chain has TRBV5-1 and TRBJ2-3; possible D gene TRBD2, 6 bases. The germline V and J ends were trimmed by 0 bases and 2 bases, with 13 bases remaining between them. The CDR3 covers 16 residues. Germline values: CDR1 SGHRS, CDR2 YFSETQ. This chain's CDR3 is CASSLGGGVLTDTQYF. The CDR3 DNA sequence: TGCGCCAGCAGCTTGGGGGGCGGGGTACTCACAGATACGCAGTATTTT.

The table lists this clone with a count of one. The chain combines TRBV10-3 with TRBJ2-7, with 7 bases lining up with TRBD1. The V segment lost 7 bases and the J segment 3 bases; nucleotides outside the gene matches: 9. CDR3 length: 14 residues. Germline lookup yields CDR1 ENHRY and CDR2 SYGVKD. CDR3 protein: CAINSGGFYYEQYF. CDR3 DNA sequence: TGTGCCATCAATTCAGGGGGTTTTTACTACGAGCAGTACTTC.

The chain has TRBV29-1 and TRBJ2-5, with 12 positions matching TRBD1. The length of the CDR3 is 15 residues. CDR1 and CDR2 (germline): SQVTM, ANQGSEA. The trim removed 7 bases at V and 4 bases at J, leaving 10 bases unmatched. The CDR3 is CSASTGTGGAETQYF. CDR3 DNA sequence: TGCAGCGCCTCAACTGGGACAGGGGGCGCAGAGACCCAGTACTTC.

This clone has only a few counts. This rearrangement joins TRBV19 to TRBJ1-5; TRBD1 might be the D (5 bases). Per germline, CDR1 LNHDA and CDR2 SQIVND (reference sequence). The CDR3 is made up of 16 amino acids. Trimming pared 0 bases from V and 9 bases from J, leaving 18 bases between. CDR3: CASSIDYQGTVRPQHF. CDR3 sequence (DNA): TGTGCCAGTAGTATAGATTACCAGGGCACTGTCCGGCCCCAGCATTTT.

This chain joins TRBV2 and TRBJ2-3, with D possibly matching TRBD2 (5 bases). The V end lost 8 bases, the J end lost 0 bases, and 15 bases lay between the germline ends. Germline-derived CDR1 and CDR2 are SNHLY and FYNNEI. The CDR3 extends over 15 amino acids. CDR3 coding DNA: TGTGCCAGCTCTTCCCCAGCGGATAGCACAGATACGCAGTATTTT. Its translation: CASSSPADSTDTQYF.

The rearrangement links TRBV6-6 to TRBJ1-4, with a weak D call TRBD1 (5 bases). Looked up from germline, CDR1 is MNHNY and CDR2 is SVGAGI (reference sequence). V gave up 2 bases and J gave up 6 bases, with 10 bases separating them. The CDR3 consists of 14 residues. The CDR3 spells CASSYVRDYEKLFF. CDR3 DNA: TGTGCCAGCAGTTACGTGCGGGACTATGAAAAACTGTTTTTT.

The chain joins TRBV9 to TRBJ2-1; TRBD2 aligns across 13 bases. The CDR3 loop spans 16 amino acids. J was trimmed by 5 bases and V by 4 bases; bases with no gene match: 6. Germline V gene data show CDR1 as SGDLS and CDR2 as YYNGEE. The CDR3 DNA reads TGTGCCAGCAGCAGGACTAGCGGGAGTACAAACAATGAGCAGTTCTTC. Residues: CASSRTSGSTNNEQFF. The variable domain in full, completed from reference TRBV9 and TRBJ2-1, reads DSGVTQTPKHLITATGQRVTLRCSPRSGDLSVYWYQQSLDQGLQFLIQYYNGEERAKGNILERFSAQQFPDLHSELNLSSLELGDSALYFCASSRTSGSTNNEQFFGPGTRLTVL.

The chain couples TRBV19 to TRBJ2-5, with D possibly TRBD2 on 5 matching bases. The V gene lost 1 base and the J gene lost 2 bases, with 14 bases spanning the gap. This CDR3 is 16 amino acids long. Germline assignment: CDR1 LNHDA and CDR2 SQIVND (reference sequence). The DNA for the CDR3 is TGTGCCAGTAGTATAGCGGCGGGCCGGACTCAAGAGACCCAGTACTTC. Translating it yields CASSIAAGRTQETQYF.

The chain links TRBV7-8 to TRBJ2-1; D not certain. The germline gives CDR1 SGHVS, CDR2 FQNEAQ. The CDR3 has 13 amino acids. With 5 bases removed from V and 4 bases from J, the gap between germline ends came to 9 bases. The CDR3 protein is CASSPYGYNEQFF. For the CDR3, the DNA is TGTGCCAGCAGCCCCTACGGGTACAATGAGCAGTTCTTC.

The gene calls are TRBV27 and TRBJ2-2; 7 nucleotides match TRBD1. This CDR3 is built from 15 residues. Germline loops: CDR1 MNHEY, CDR2 SMNVEV (reference sequence). The ends lost 6 bases at V and 0 bases at J; junction bases unmatched: 4. CDR3 nucleotide sequence: TGTGCCAGCAGCCCGGACAGGACGAACACCGGGGAGCTGTTTTTT. Translation: CASSPDRTNTGELFF.

The chain carries TRBV7-8 and TRBJ2-5, with D perhaps matching TRBD1 (6 bases). This CDR3 is built from 17 residues. CDR1 and CDR2 (germline): SGHVS, FQNEAQ. The ends were cut back, 1 base at V and 2 bases at J, with 17 bases in the middle. CDR3: CASSLVGSGTQQETQYF. In DNA, the CDR3 is TGTGCCAGCAGCTTAGTGGGCTCTGGGACACAACAAGAGACCCAGTACTTC. Variable domain in full (rest from reference TRBV7-8 and TRBJ2-5): GAGVSQSPRYKVAKRGQDVALRCDPISGHVSLFWYQQALGQGPEFLTYFQNEAQLDKSGLPSDRFFAERPEGSVSTLKIQRTQQEDSAVYLCASSLVGSGTQQETQYFGPGTRLLVL.

The rearrangement uses TRBV7-8 and TRBJ2-7, with TRBD2 identical over 13 bases. Trimming removed 2 bases from V and 6 bases from J; junction bases left unmatched: 7. CDR3 length: 16 residues. In germline, CDR1 is SGHVS, CDR2 FQNEAQ. The CDR3, as DNA: TGTGCCAGCAGCTTACTCAGGACTAGCGGGAGTTCCGAGCAGTACTTC. It is translated as CASSLLRTSGSSEQYF.

In the case of this clone: Other DNA sequences from this sample encode an identical CDR3 as well. V is TRBV11-2 and J is TRBJ2-5, with 11 bases aligning to TRBD1. Germline assignment: CDR1 SGHAT and CDR2 FQNNGV. V shed 1 base and J 5 bases; nucleotides not matched to a gene: 6. The CDR3 extends over 16 amino acids. This CDR3 reads CASSLGTGGGRETQYF. The CDR3 DNA reads TGTGCCAGCAGCTTAGGGACAGGGGGCGGGAGGGAGACCCAGTACTTC.